The 29 T cell receptor beta chains presented below share a single source sample, sequenced in a study of cytomegalovirus exposure and HLA in healthy donors. 60 Vbeta and 13 Jbeta primers were used in PCR. The data were produced by immunoSEQ multiplex PCR, yet TCRdb's version contains in-frame clones alone and is incomplete. Among just under 65,000 clones, about four fifths were seen once, and the ten largest hold roughly 4.7%. The sample comprised PBMCs. Receptors originate from a woman aged 25 to 39 in good health and CMV-seronegative.

The chain employs TRBV6-5 and TRBJ2-7; no clear D gene. V lost 2 bases, J lost 6 bases, and 17 bases lay in between. Germline V CDR1 and CDR2: MNHEY, SVGAGI. The CDR3 covers 15 residues. CDR3 DNA sequence: TGTGCCAGCAGTTACGTACCGTCCCGGGTAGGCGAGCAGTACTTC. Protein: CASSYVPSRVGEQYF.

V is TRBV10-3 and J is TRBJ2-7; TRBD2 might be the D (6 bases). Trimming pared 11 bases from V and 0 bases from J, leaving 14 bases between. Germline V CDR1 and CDR2: ENHRY, SYGVKD. The CDR3 covers 13 residues. The CDR3 sequence: CASGDSSSYEQYF. CDR3 sequence (DNA): TGTGCCTCGGGGGATTCGAGCTCCTACGAGCAGTACTTC.

The chain employs TRBV6-1 and TRBJ1-1; D perhaps matches TRBD1 (6 bases). The length of the CDR3 is 15 residues. Trimming cost V 5 bases and J 0 bases, with 13 bases left between them. Germline-derived CDR1 and CDR2 are MNHNS and SASEGT. The CDR3 reads CASSRQSGVNTEAFF. CDR3 coding DNA: TGTGCCAGCAGTCGTCAATCAGGGGTGAACACTGAAGCTTTCTTT.

The rearrangement joins TRBV5-4 to TRBJ2-5, with 7 bases fitting TRBD2. Trimming took 4 bases from V and 3 from J; bases not matched to a gene: 12. This CDR3 is built from 16 residues. CDR1 and CDR2 from the germline V gene are SGHNT and YYREEE (reference sequence). The CDR3 is CASSPRLAERKETQYF. Here the CDR3 DNA reads TGTGCCAGCAGCCCCCGTCTAGCGGAAAGAAAAGAGACCCAGTACTTC.

CDR3 nucleotides: TGTGCCAGCAGTTACGGCAGGGCCTACGAGCAGTACTTC. Its translation is CASSYGRAYEQYF. The gene calls are TRBV6-5 and TRBJ2-7, with D possibly TRBD1 on 5 matching bases. CDR3 length: 13 amino acids. Per the germline V gene, CDR1 is MNHEY and CDR2 is SVGAGI. Trimming took 2 bases from V and 2 from J, leaving 7 bases between them.

This chain links TRBV18 with TRBJ2-7, with 11 bases lining up with TRBD2. V lost 2 bases, J lost 3 bases, and 3 bases stayed unmatched. Germline CDR1 and CDR2: KGHSH and LQKENI. The CDR3 loop spans 15 amino acids. The CDR3, as DNA: TGTGCCAGCTCACCAGGGCTAGCGGGAGGCTACGAGCAGTACTTC. This codes for CASSPGLAGGYEQYF.

The rearrangement links TRBV5-1 to TRBJ1-1; the D gene is possibly TRBD1 (5 bases). V dropped 7 bases and J dropped 2 bases, with 15 bases sitting between them. From germline, CDR1 is SGHRS and CDR2 YFSETQ. The CDR3 loop spans 14 amino acids. CDR3 protein: CASATAGSNTEAFF. CDR3 coding DNA: TGCGCCAGCGCCACGGCAGGGTCCAACACTGAAGCTTTCTTT.

The CDR3 sequence: CASSDPVGTKETQYF. The CDR3 DNA reads TGTGCCAGCAGTGACCCCGTAGGGACTAAAGAGACCCAGTACTTC. The V call is TRBV25-1, the J call TRBJ2-5; 7 bases align to TRBD2. Germline assignment: CDR1 MGHDK and CDR2 SYGVNS. V shed 3 bases and J 3 bases; nucleotides not matched to a gene: 7. CDR3 size: 15 residues.

The chain has TRBV28 and TRBJ1-2, with TRBD1 matching over 7 bases. Germline CDR1 is MDHEN and CDR2 is SYDVKM. V shed 6 bases, J shed 2 bases, and the junction held 9 bases outside the gene matches. The CDR3 loop spans 15 amino acids. The CDR3 sequence is CASRKPIQGNYGYTF. The CDR3 nucleotides read TGTGCCAGCAGGAAACCAATACAGGGGAACTATGGCTACACCTTC.

The CDR3 sequence is CASSPGVTNEKLFF. The DNA for the CDR3 is TGTGCCAGTAGCCCAGGGGTAACTAATGAAAAACTGTTTTTT. The gene calls are TRBV19 and TRBJ1-4, with a tentative D call TRBD1 (6 bases). From germline, CDR1 is LNHDA and CDR2 SQIVND (reference sequence). The CDR3 loop spans 14 amino acids. V shed 6 bases and J shed 1 base, with 9 bases lying between them.

The chain carries TRBV6-1 and TRBJ1-2; D may be TRBD1 (6 bases). Germline lookup yields CDR1 MNHNS and CDR2 SASEGT. CDR3 length equals 14 residues. Trimming cost V 2 bases and J 8 bases, with 15 bases left between them. The DNA for the CDR3 is TGTGCCAGCAGTGAAATACAGGGAAGGGGAGGCTACACCTTC. Translated, it gives CASSEIQGRGGYTF.

The CDR3 bases are TGCAGCGTTGTGGTGGCAGGGCCAACTAATGAAAAACTGTTTTTT. It codes for CSVVVAGPTNEKLFF. The chain carries TRBV29-1 and TRBJ1-4, with TRBD1 as a possible D gene (5 bases). Trimming removed 4 bases at V and 0 bases at J, with 12 bases between. This CDR3 has 15 residues. Germline V lookup: CDR1 SQVTM, CDR2 ANQGSEA.

This chain joins TRBV5-8 and TRBJ1-5; TRBD1 is a possible D gene (6 bases). Per germline, CDR1 SGHTS and CDR2 YDEGEE. With 1 base removed from V and 7 bases from J, the gap between germline ends came to 18 bases. The CDR3 is made up of 16 amino acids. This chain's CDR3 is CASSLNSAGAGQPQHF. In DNA form, the CDR3 reads TGTGCCAGCAGCTTGAATTCAGCGGGGGCCGGCCAGCCCCAGCATTTT.

This rearrangement joins TRBV7-8 to TRBJ2-1; D possibly corresponds to TRBD2 (6 bases). V was trimmed by 2 bases and J by 8 bases, leaving 10 bases between them. This CDR3 contains 13 residues. Germline V gene sequence: CDR1 SGHVS, CDR2 FQNEAQ. CDR3 sequence: CASSLFQRDEQFF. CDR3 nucleotides: TGTGCCAGCAGCTTATTCCAGCGGGATGAGCAGTTCTTC. The full variable domain, rest sourced from reference TRBV7-8 and TRBJ2-1, is GAGVSQSPRYKVAKRGQDVALRCDPISGHVSLFWYQQALGQGPEFLTYFQNEAQLDKSGLPSDRFFAERPEGSVSTLKIQRTQQEDSAVYLCASSLFQRDEQFFGPGTRLTVL.

V gene TRBV4-2 combines with J gene TRBJ1-2, with 8 bases fitting TRBD1. The CDR3 is 15 amino acids. CDR1 is LGHNA, CDR2 YNFKEQ, per germline. J was trimmed by 7 bases and V by 0 bases; bases with no gene match: 7. The CDR3 here is CASSQDLQGAGGYTF. CDR3 DNA: TGTGCCAGCAGCCAAGATCTGCAGGGGGCGGGTGGCTACACCTTC.

This chain links TRBV5-1 with TRBJ2-5; TRBD1 aligns across 9 bases. Germline V lookup: CDR1 SGHRS, CDR2 YFSETQ. V lost 4 bases and J lost 1; bases outside the gene matches: 11. The CDR3 spans 17 residues. Here the CDR3 DNA reads TGCGCCAGCAGCCCGGCGGCGACAGGGGGAGGCCAAGAGACCCAGTACTTC. Protein: CASSPAATGGGQETQYF.

This clone was picked up a small number of times. This chain connects TRBV10-1 to TRBJ1-1; D may be TRBD1 (5 bases). The CDR3 sequence is 16 residues long. Trimming took off 0 bases at V and 0 bases at J, with 11 bases between the two ends. Germline V gene sequence: CDR1 WNHNN, CDR2 SYGVQD (reference sequence). The CDR3 reads CASSESDRGMNTEAFF. CDR3 sequence (DNA): TGCGCCAGCAGTGAGTCTGATCGGGGGATGAACACTGAAGCTTTCTTT.

The chain joins TRBV30 to TRBJ1-5, with 9 nucleotides matching TRBD1. The CDR3 loop spans 13 amino acids. Germline V CDR1 and CDR2: GTSNPN, SVGIG (reference sequence). V lost 2 bases, J lost 5 bases, and 1 base stayed unmatched. The DNA for the CDR3 is TGTGCCTGGAGTACAGGGGGCGATCAGCCCCAGCATTTT. Its translation: CAWSTGGDQPQHF.

The V call is TRBV14, the J call TRBJ2-7, with 8 bases lining up with TRBD2. Germline trimming cut 4 bases from V and 3 bases from J; bases unmatched to any gene: 11. The CDR3 consists of 16 residues. Germline V gene data show CDR1 as SGHDN and CDR2 as FVKESK. The CDR3 region is CASSRTRLAGHYEQYF. The CDR3 DNA sequence: TGTGCCAGCAGCCGAACCCGGCTAGCGGGCCACTACGAGCAGTACTTC.

As concerns this clone: The sample carries other DNA sequences with the same CDR3. The chain joins TRBV6-5 to TRBJ1-2, with a tentative D call TRBD1 (6 bases). Germline V gives CDR1 MNHEY, CDR2 SVGAGI. V was pared by 6 bases and J by 4 bases, with 6 bases between. This CDR3 is built from 11 residues. The chain's CDR3 is CASRQGYGYTF. In nucleotides, the CDR3 is TGTGCCAGCAGACAGGGCTATGGCTACACCTTC.

The chain employs TRBV5-1 and TRBJ1-2, with D possibly being TRBD1 (5 bases). Trimming cost V 4 bases and J 5 bases, with 9 bases left between them. The CDR3 has 12 amino acids. Germline V lookup: CDR1 SGHRS, CDR2 YFSETQ. The CDR3 region is CASSNQGYGYTF. The CDR3 region has the DNA TGCGCCAGCAGCAACCAGGGTTATGGCTACACCTTC.

This chain joins TRBV6-1 and TRBJ1-1, with unresolved D. The germline V gene encodes CDR1 MNHNS and CDR2 SASEGT. The ends were cut back, 8 bases at V and 2 bases at J, with 18 bases in the middle. The CDR3 totals 15 residues. CDR3 bases: TGTGCCAGCCCGAGGTCCCCAACGAGAAACACTGAAGCTTTCTTT. This gives the protein CASPRSPTRNTEAFF.

For this clone: Sequence at one end of the junction differs from germline and may be a read error. CDR3 in amino acids: CAWSLGGDTIYF. CDR3 DNA: TGTGCCTGGAGTCTAGGTGGAGACACCATATATTTT. The chain couples TRBV30 to TRBJ1-3; D is unresolved. The CDR3 has 12 residues. Germline assignment: CDR1 GTSNPN and CDR2 SVGIG (reference sequence).

The chain uses TRBV29-1 and TRBJ1-1, with D perhaps TRBD1 (5 bases). Looked up from germline, CDR1 is SQVTM and CDR2 is ANQGSEA. The V and J ends lost 3 bases and 7 bases respectively, with 15 bases between them. The CDR3 runs 13 residues. As DNA, the CDR3 is TGCAGCGTTGACACTGGAGCAGGGATTGAAGCTTTCTTT. Translation gives CSVDTGAGIEAFF.

The chain carries TRBV2 and TRBJ2-5; possible D gene TRBD1, 7 bases. From germline, CDR1 is SNHLY and CDR2 FYNNEI. V lost 4 bases, J lost 4 bases, and 10 bases lay in between. The CDR3 has 13 residues. The CDR3: CASSGQGGETQYF. The CDR3 DNA is TGTGCCAGCAGTGGACAGGGAGGAGAGACCCAGTACTTC.

A few counts support this clone. The chain combines TRBV6-5 with TRBJ2-6; maybe TRBD2 (6 bases). The germline CDR1 and CDR2 sequences are MNHEY and SVGAGI. CDR3 length equals 13 residues. In nucleotides, the CDR3 is TGTGGCTCTCGCGGGGTTGGGGCCAACGTCCTGACTTTC. Its protein product is CGSRGVGANVLTF.

The chain has TRBV30 and TRBJ2-6; 8 bases match TRBD2. This CDR3 contains 16 residues. V lost 3 bases, J lost 2 bases, and 6 bases stayed unmatched. The germline CDR1 and CDR2 sequences are GTSNPN and SVGIG (reference sequence). The chain's CDR3 is CAWRTAGGAGANVLTF. As DNA, the CDR3 is TGTGCCTGGAGGACCGCGGGAGGCGCTGGGGCCAACGTCCTGACTTTC.

The CDR3: CASSQEQGYSYEQYF. In nucleotides, the CDR3 is TGTGCCAGCAGCCAAGAACAGGGGTACTCCTACGAGCAGTACTTC. The V and J genes are TRBV4-2 and TRBJ2-7, with TRBD1 matching 7 bases. This CDR3 region has 15 residues. The V segment lost 0 bases and the J segment 0 bases; nucleotides outside the gene matches: 2. From germline, CDR1 is LGHNA and CDR2 YNFKEQ.

The rearrangement links TRBV29-1 to TRBJ2-7; D uncertain. Germline CDR1 SQVTM, CDR2 ANQGSEA. The CDR3 loop spans 12 amino acids. The V end lost 4 bases, the J end lost 3 bases, and 10 bases lay between the germline ends. The CDR3 loop is CSVGNSNYEQYF. CDR3 bases: TGCAGCGTTGGGAACAGTAACTACGAGCAGTACTTC.